The source of this T cell receptor beta chain is a study of blood T cells in healthy people across ages. Findings of the study overall: The study could not conclusively compare naive and antigen-experienced cells, given its unsorted PBMCs.

There were healthy Caucasian individuals from Russia, aged about 6 to 100, serving as donors. The germline CDR1 and CDR2 sequences are SQVTM and ANQGSEA. The CDR3 is made up of 15 amino acids. With V trimmed by 6 bases and J by 4 bases, 12 bases remained unmatched. The second PCR ran 7 to 11 cycles with a sample-barcoded 5' primer and J-beta primers. TCRdb re-called the 5' RACE reads with MiXCR, one entry per CDR3 protein. Altogether over a million distinct CDR3 sequences are present, roughly 24% being singletons, with the ten largest covering approximately 0.75%. Comments on this clonotype: Antigen unknown.

The same data also went into a second study, on T cells of mothers and their children.

The genes are TRBV29-1 and TRBJ1-5, with 7 bases identical to TRBD1. The receptor comes from a girl aged 2-15 years in good health. The sequencing sample was made of blood. The CDR3: CSVGGTRDSNQPQHF. Here the CDR3 DNA reads TGCAGCGTGGGGGGTACTCGGGACAGTAATCAGCCCCAGCATTTT.